This TCR beta chain was observed in a study of T cells in Graves' hyperthyroidism and ophthalmopathy. Notes on this clonotype: No antigen is known for it.

Overall study results and limits: Ophthalmopathy and stable hyperthyroidism were told apart by a 13 V-J model. Expanded thyroid clonotypes (above 0.001) were mostly also found in blood.

TCR beta CDR3 region amplification was performed from RNA transcripts. The TCR CDR3 first-round RT-PCR relied on the HTBI primer set. TCRdb re-called the multiplex PCR reads through MiXCR, storing one row per CDR3 protein. This sample has about 570,000 distinct CDR3 sequences, with approximately 44% found just once. Investigators excluded patients with uncontrolled infection, other autoimmune disease, pregnancy or lactation. Orbital computed tomography and thyroid ultrasound, together with serum TRAb and thyroxine and clinical symptoms, were used for diagnoses. Material: peripheral blood or thyroid tissue (not recorded which). The sequence came from an adult woman with Graves' disease, either hyperthyroidism or ophthalmopathy (not recorded which).

The CDR3, as DNA: TGTGCCAGCAGTCCTGACAGTTCACCCCTCCACTTT. Translated, it gives CASSPDSSPLHF. The chain has TRBV11-2 and TRBJ1-6; TRBD1 might be the D (5 bases). CDR3 length equals 12 residues. V was cut by 6 bases and J by 9 bases, with 9 bases left in between. Germline V gives CDR1 SGHAT, CDR2 FQNNGV.